This record covers a single TCR beta chain. What it binds is not known. Each single cDNA molecule received a unique molecular identifier. TCRdb used MiXCR to reprocess the 5' RACE reads, holding one entry per CDR3 protein. The sample holds roughly 100,000 distinct CDR3 sequences, less than 15% seen once. The data were taken from a study of early T cells in non-severe SARS-CoV-2 infection. Study-level findings and limits: VDJdb matching favored anti-spike CD8 responses, missing private and CD4 specificities.

The CDR3 consists of 16 residues. The V gene lost 5 bases and the J gene lost 0 bases, with 14 bases spanning the gap. Sequencing used whole blood. The TCR originated in an adult who was a healthcare worker with PCR-confirmed SARS-CoV-2 infection or an uninfected control (not recorded which). The rearrangement uses TRBV12-3 or TRBV12-4 and TRBJ2-1; D tentatively reads TRBD1 or TRBD2 (5 bases each). CDR3 protein: CASSLTGTVSYNEQFF. DNA of the CDR3: TGTGCCAGCAGTCTCACCGGGACGGTCTCCTACAATGAGCAGTTCTTC.